A selection of T cell receptor beta chains follows, all from one sample in a study of blood T cell repertoires in COVID-19. Assay: immunoSEQ multiplex PCR; the TCRdb copy retains only in-frame clones and omits some. The sample contains roughly 150,000 clones, 70% to 80% of which appear only once. Sequenced: peripheral blood. Source of these receptors: a man between 60 and 70 years old with acute or convalescent COVID-19. Both conserved end residues are part of each CDR3. A D gene is named only where the DNA matches it firmly. Not all rows give a size; the values are once, few, many and, for expanded clones, a class.

J: TRBJ2-1
size: .
V: TRBV2
D: .
DNA: TGTGCCAGCAGCCCCGCGAGGGTTGTCGAGAATGAGCAGTTCTTC
CDR3: CASSPARVVENEQFF

J: TRBJ2-3
size: .
V: TRBV9
D: .
DNA: TGTGCCAGCAGCGTAGGGGCAGGGGTCAGCACAGATACGCAGTATTTT
CDR3: CASSVGAGVSTDTQYF

J: TRBJ1-1
size: .
V: TRBV25-1
D: .
DNA: TGTGCCAGCAGTGGACGGACGGGGGGGATGGCTTTCTTT
CDR3: CASSGRTGGMAFF

J: TRBJ1-1
size: .
V: TRBV7-8
D: TRBD1
DNA: TGTGCCAGCAGCCTGACAGGGTGGGGCGAAGCTTTCTTT
CDR3: CASSLTGWGEAFF

J: TRBJ1-2
size: .
V: TRBV6-5
D: TRBD1
DNA: TGTGCCAGCAGGGCCGGAGGGACAGGGGTAAAGGGCTACACCTTC
CDR3: CASRAGGTGVKGYTF

J: TRBJ1-1
size: .
V: TRBV6-2/TRBV6-3
D: .
DNA: TGTGCCAGCAGTAAAATGACATTGCGGGACACTGAAGCTTTCTTT
CDR3: CASSKMTLRDTEAFF

J: TRBJ1-2
size: .
V: TRBV5-6
D: TRBD1
DNA: TGTGCCAGCAGCATACAGGGGGCGGGAGGCTACACCTTC
CDR3: CASSIQGAGGYTF

J: TRBJ1-1
size: .
V: TRBV11-3
D: .
DNA: TGTGCCAGCAGCCCCCGTGGAGGGATGAACACTGAAGCTTTCTTT
CDR3: CASSPRGGMNTEAFF

J: TRBJ2-1
size: .
V: TRBV7-3
D: .
DNA: TGTGCCAGCAGCCTACAAATTAGCGCCTACAATGAGCAGTTCTTC
CDR3: CASSLQISAYNEQFF

J: TRBJ1-2
size: .
V: TRBV4-2
D: .
DNA: TGTGCCAGCAGCCAAGACAGGGGAAACTATGGCTACACCTTC
CDR3: CASSQDRGNYGYTF

J: TRBJ2-1
size: few
V: TRBV27
D: TRBD2
DNA: TGTGCCAGCAGTTACAGCGGGGGCCATGAGCAGTTCTTC
CDR3: CASSYSGGHEQFF

J: TRBJ2-3
size: .
V: TRBV6-2/TRBV6-3
D: TRBD2
DNA: TGTGCCAGCAGTTCCGCCGGGACTAGCGGGGTAACAGATACGCAGTATTTT
CDR3: CASSSAGTSGVTDTQYF

J: TRBJ1-5
size: many
V: TRBV7-8
D: .
DNA: TGTGCCAGCAGCGGGAGGGACTATAGCAATCAGCCCCAGCATTTT
CDR3: CASSGRDYSNQPQHF

J: TRBJ2-5
size: .
V: TRBV6-5
D: .
DNA: TGTGCCAGTAGTCGGGGGGCGCCAGGAGAGACCCAGTACTTC
CDR3: CASSRGAPGETQYF

J: TRBJ2-5
size: .
V: TRBV9
D: TRBD2
DNA: TGTGCCAGCAGCGTAGGAGGACTAGCGGGCTTTCAAGAGACCCAGTACTTC
CDR3: CASSVGGLAGFQETQYF